Sequencing of this T cell receptor beta chain was carried out in a study of blood T cell repertoires in COVID-19. Study-level background: Both acute and convalescent COVID-19 samples were obtained from the United States, Italy and Spain.

V lost 8 bases to trimming and J lost 9 bases, with 15 bases between them. In germline, CDR1 is KGHDR, CDR2 SFDVKD. The length of the CDR3 is 12 residues. The method was immunoSEQ multiplex PCR; TCRdb's version includes in-frame clones alone and lacks a portion of them. The sample records some 45,000 clones, over 75% being singletons. The receptor was derived from a woman older than 75 with acute or convalescent COVID-19. Source material: peripheral blood. The chain has TRBV24-1 and TRBJ2-5; D is possibly TRBD1 (6 bases). CDR3 residues: CATIGQQTAQYF. As DNA, the CDR3 is TGTGCCACCATTGGACAGCAGACGGCCCAGTACTTC.